This TCR beta chain originates from a study of cytomegalovirus exposure and HLA in healthy donors (dated 2017 in TCRdb). With regard to the full study: According to an earlier analysis of 587 of the donors, about 179 million T cells yielded some 120 million unique TCR beta sequences and around 280 Gb of sequence data. The genetic ancestry cluster associated with self-reported Caucasian donors included about four fifths of the roughly 390 genotyped donors. Across around 400 genotyped donors of the cohort, an average of roughly 200,000 unique TCR beta nucleotide sequences per donor were sequenced, and 15% to 20% of those sequences were non-productive. HLA typing covered class I and class II loci at four-digit resolution. All discovery cohort repertoires had been generated using a single sequencing platform. In a later analysis, previously published TCR beta repertoires from some 640 donors were re-analyzed and high-resolution HLA genotyping was added so that TCR occurrence patterns could be studied. An early release that covered about 600 HLA-typed donors contained about 300 gigabases of sequencing data and 75 million to 100 million unique TCR sequences. Donor age, sex, ethnicity and CMV serostatus were collected together with the repertoire data. Along with the approximately 620-subject first cohort, a separate validation cohort of around 120 different subjects was used. The study used immunosequencing to profile the T cell repertoires of 666 subjects and linked those repertoires to cytomegalovirus serostatus. Genome-wide SNP genotypes for about 65% of the 666 donors were used in a later genetic analysis, which treated that subset as a discovery cohort. To predict cytomegalovirus infection status, the study brought together high-throughput TCR immunosequencing, statistical association of individual TCRs with disease status, and machine learning. In an earlier analysis of 500 to 650 of the donors, high-throughput TCR beta sequencing was used to judge whether each TCR beta V gene segment behaved as functional or pseudogenic. The study was designed to test whether signatures of past pathogen exposure could be identified by cataloging public T cell receptors. Typing coverage differed by locus: A, B, C, DRB1 and DQB1 were typed in roughly 620-640 donors, DQA1 in approximately 520, DPA1 in some 600, and DPB1 in 472. Because of strong linkage in the cohort, 4 to 6 DR-DQ haplotypes were treated as single units for association and clustering. Rather than drawing on any new phenotypic data, the later analysis identified candidate immune exposures from TCR beta sequences and the way those sequences occurred across donors.

Results and caveats for the whole study, not just this receptor: Because the 87-base-pair reads could not distinguish some IMGT-functional V segments, including TRBV6-2 and TRBV6-3, those segments were excluded. In a later analysis, TCR association rates were found to vary across HLA loci, with the most associated TCRs seen for DRB1 alleles and the fewest for HLA-C alleles. In a later analysis, some 18,000 TCR beta sequences were associated with specific HLA alleles at a false discovery rate of 0.05. Compared with equally common non-associated chains, HLA-associated TCR beta chains in a later analysis were more clonally expanded and had lower generation probabilities. A cluster of highly shared sequence variants was judged likely to represent a technical artifact of the sequencing pipeline. Compared with the approximately 720-donor mean, donors in an Asian-associated ancestry cluster had fewer N-insertions in productive TCRs, according to a later genetic analysis. In an earlier analysis of around 600 of the donors, most TCR beta V segments were observed in productive rearrangements about 90% or about 30% of the time, broadly matching IMGT annotations. In this cohort, only TCR beta chains were sequenced, and detectable features were limited by the absence of alpha or paired-chain data. In vitro tests confirmed that a few of the cytomegalovirus-associated TCR beta chains recognize cytomegalovirus antigens. Presence/absence analyses assumed roughly uniform sequencing depth across donors, an assumption that may not hold. The classifier was reported to diagnose cytomegalovirus status with high specificity and sensitivity in both the original and validation cohorts. A total of 150 to 200 TCR beta chains were listed by the study as associated with cytomegalovirus. Most CMV-associated TCR beta chains appeared to be HLA-restricted in a later analysis, and the HLA associations seemed to be driven largely by CMV exposure. A later genetic analysis associated a missense DCLRE1C variant with V-gene and J-gene trimming of TCR beta chains, and an independent cohort replicated the association. Correlated functional status among segregating V segments might reflect linkage disequilibrium, but an unknown experimental factor could not be ruled out. The only immune exposure information available for the cohort was CMV serostatus. The earlier analysis of 587 of the donors excluded some 15 rarely observed V segments, including chromosome 9 orphons, because counts were too low. The authors suggested that the approach could potentially be extended to other disease states and immunological phenotypes. Most TCR sequences were observed very rarely across donors, whereas some public TCRs were present in many individuals. A further reported finding was that TCR beta sequences accurately predicted the HLA-A and HLA-B alleles for most subjects in the first cohort. When HLA alleles, especially DR and DQ, strongly co-occurred, attributing TCR associations to individual alleles was difficult. A later analysis reported that several top co-occurrence clusters appeared linked to parvovirus B19, influenza, CMV and Epstein-Barr virus. Because HLA typing was missing for some donors at each locus, association tests included only the typed subset.

Note on this clone: No antigen is known for it. Per-nucleotide qualities are absent, and no much larger clonotype sits a single base away.

The germline V gene sets CDR1 to SGHVS and CDR2 to FQNEAQ. The CDR3, cysteine through phenylalanine, is 15 amino acids long. CDR3 DNA only is kept here, 45 bases in frame from base 1. Trimming leaves V shorter by 0 bases and J shorter by 4 bases, with the junction holding 3 bases beyond the gene matches. The library was obtained by the immunoSEQ multiplex PCR assay. For the multiplex PCR, a mixture combining 60 forward primers for TCR Vbeta segments and 13 reverse primers for TCR Jbeta segments was used. The CDR3 region of rearranged TCR beta genes was amplified from genomic DNA by a multiplex PCR assay. On the Illumina HiSeq System, the amplified TCR beta libraries were sequenced as 87-base-pair reads. On the study's bioinformatics: Across the roughly 640 repertoires, a later analysis counted tens of millions of unique TCR beta chains, 9.5 million to 13 million of which were shared by at least two donors. To remove PCR and sequencing errors, raw reads were error-corrected and collapsed into unique sequences using a nearest-neighbor algorithm that merged closely related sequences. V, D and J gene segments were assigned by aligning CDR3 sequences to IMGT reference sequences. For a sequence to be retained, a match of at least six nucleotides to both a V gene segment and a J gene segment was required. A rearrangement was called productive if the CDR3 had no stop codons and remained in frame with V and J, and every other rearrangement was called non-productive. CDR3 was defined by IMGT convention, running from the second conserved V-encoded cysteine to the conserved J-encoded phenylalanine. The earlier analysis of 500 to 600 of the donors excluded sequences that lacked an unambiguous match to a single V gene segment. In an earlier analysis of 587 of the donors, a V segment was called functional when productive rearrangements were above 56.7%, and segregating when the standard deviation between donors exceeded 5%. A statistical classification framework was developed to diagnose cytomegalovirus status using the catalog of TCR beta chain sequences. In a later analysis, V and J genes were assigned by comparing TCR nucleotide sequences against IMGT/GENE-DB human TR gene sequences. In a later analysis, CDR3 sequences and most-parsimonious VDJ recombination scenarios were assigned using the TCRdist pipeline. In a later analysis, each TCR beta chain was defined by its CDR3 amino acid sequence together with its V-gene family, and reads without a unique V-gene family were excluded. As a way to deal with suspected cross-contamination and a sequencing artifact, a later analysis dropped 592 nucleotide sequences that were highly shared and had low generation probability. In a later analysis, a clonal expansion index for each public chain was calculated from normalized within-repertoire ranks of inferred template counts. Generation probabilities in a later analysis came from a VDJ recombination model fitted to out-of-frame rearrangements, and those results were checked against IGoR. In a later analysis, TCR-TCR, TCR-HLA and TCR-CMV co-occurrence was scored with hypergeometric tests, and a repertoire-size bias correction was applied to TCR pairs. In a later analysis, false discovery rates were estimated by permuting HLA or CMV assignments 20 times. In a later analysis, co-occurring TCRs were grouped with DBSCAN, and TCRdist sequence similarity was added when clustering was performed within HLA-allele-positive subsets. Repertoires with fewer than 30,000 or more than 120,000 public chains were left out of co-occurrence clustering, as were five repertoires with anomalous nucleotide sharing. The clones in this table, taken by TCRdb from immuneACCESS, are in-frame only. Not every clone is retained; where verified, under half of the shortfall comes from an unresolved V gene, and the cause of the rest is unknown. Clonal size and the V and J genes are those of that table, whereas D and trimming came from the DNA. Across this sample there are about 140,000 clones, with roughly 80% seen only once. The ten largest clones add up to around 3.2% of the sample.

In total, 666 healthy bone marrow donors made up the cohort. Cohort members were all nominally healthy when sampled, although unrecorded immune exposures were likely present. The donor was CMV seronegative and belonged to the group of 320 or so seronegative cohort members. A peripheral blood sample was provided by each donor, and peripheral blood mononuclear cells were used for TCR beta sequencing. The Qiagen DNeasy Blood Extraction Kit was used to extract genomic DNA from the blood cell samples. The chain is encoded by TRBV7-8 joined to TRBJ2-7, and TRBD1 aligns with 10 junction nucleotides. The source material was PBMCs. The receptor's source is a female donor in good health and CMV-seronegative. The CDR3 reads as follows: CASSLAAGQGYEQYF. The DNA sequence reads TGTGCCAGCAGCTTAGCGGCGGGACAGGGGTACGAGCAGTACTTC. The full variable domain, with segments outside the CDR3 supplied by the reference TRBV7-8 and TRBJ2-7 proteins, appears as GAGVSQSPRYKVAKRGQDVALRCDPISGHVSLFWYQQALGQGPEFLTYFQNEAQLDKSGLPSDRFFAERPEGSVSTLKIQRTQQEDSAVYLCASSLAAGQGYEQYFGPGTRLTVT.